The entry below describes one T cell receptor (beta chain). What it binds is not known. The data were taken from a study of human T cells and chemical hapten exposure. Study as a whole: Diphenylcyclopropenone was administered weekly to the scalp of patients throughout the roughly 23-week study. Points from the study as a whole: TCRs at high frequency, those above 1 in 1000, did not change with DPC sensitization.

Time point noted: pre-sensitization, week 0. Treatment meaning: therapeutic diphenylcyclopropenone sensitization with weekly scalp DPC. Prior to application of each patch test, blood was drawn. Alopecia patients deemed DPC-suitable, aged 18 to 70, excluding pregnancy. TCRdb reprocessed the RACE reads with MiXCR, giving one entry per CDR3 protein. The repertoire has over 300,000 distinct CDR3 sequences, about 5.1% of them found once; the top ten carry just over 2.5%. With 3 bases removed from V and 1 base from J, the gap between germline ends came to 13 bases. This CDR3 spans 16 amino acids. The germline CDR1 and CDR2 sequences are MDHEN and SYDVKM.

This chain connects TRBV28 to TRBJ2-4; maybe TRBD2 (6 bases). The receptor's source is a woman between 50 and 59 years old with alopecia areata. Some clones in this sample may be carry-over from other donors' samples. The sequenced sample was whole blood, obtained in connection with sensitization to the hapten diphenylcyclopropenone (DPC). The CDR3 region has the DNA TGTGCCAGCAGTTTGGCGGGGTCGGAGGCCAAAAACATTCAGTACTTC. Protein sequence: CASSLAGSEAKNIQYF.